The 6 T cell receptor beta chains listed next were all sequenced from one sample in a study of CD8 T cells in ankylosing spondylitis. MiXCR was run by TCRdb on the 5' RACE reads, yielding one entry per CDR3 protein. The sample includes 250,000 or so distinct CDR3 sequences, 20% to 30% of them seen just once. Specimen: blood, either unsorted or a sorted T cell fraction (not recorded which). Receptor source: a male donor with ankylosing spondylitis or in good health (not recorded which).

This clonotype came up many times. This chain uses TRBV10-3 with TRBJ1-2; weak D call: TRBD1 (5 bases). Deletions cut 4 bases from V and 4 bases from J, with 10 bases between. The CDR3 contains 13 residues. Germline V lookup: CDR1 ENHRY, CDR2 SYGVKD. The CDR3 DNA follows: TGTGCCATCAGTGGGGGACTCGGCTATGGCTACACCTTC. Translated: CAISGGLGYGYTF.

Ten or more counts support this clonotype. The V call is TRBV29-1, the J call TRBJ2-7, with 11 bases identical to TRBD1. V was clipped by 7 bases and J by 6 bases; unmatched bases: 11. This CDR3 has 14 amino acids. Germline CDR1 SQVTM, CDR2 ANQGSEA. The CDR3, as DNA: TGCAGCGCCGGGGACAGGGGGTCGTTCGGCGAGCAGTACTTC. Translating gives CSAGDRGSFGEQYF.

This clonotype was observed a handful of times. V is TRBV10-3 and J is TRBJ1-5; 10 nucleotides align to TRBD1. Per germline, CDR1 ENHRY and CDR2 SYGVKD. This CDR3 is 13 amino acids long. With V trimmed by 0 bases and J by 14 bases, 4 bases remained unmatched. CDR3: CAISESGTGEKHF. CDR3 bases: TGTGCCATCAGTGAGTCAGGGACAGGGGAAAAGCATTTT.

The CDR3 protein is CAWSNRKDTEAFF. The CDR3 DNA is TGTGCCTGGAGTAATCGAAAGGACACTGAAGCTTTCTTT. The gene calls are TRBV30 and TRBJ1-1; D is unclear. V dropped 2 bases and J dropped 3 bases, with 10 bases sitting between them. This CDR3 contains 13 residues. CDR1 and CDR2 from the germline V gene are GTSNPN and SVGIG (reference sequence).

There are a few counts of this clonotype. The chain links TRBV6-1 to TRBJ1-5, with TRBD1 as a possible D gene (6 bases). The CDR3 consists of 14 residues. Germline loops: CDR1 MNHNS, CDR2 SASEGT. V lost 7 bases to trimming and J lost 3 bases, with 13 bases between them. The CDR3 loop reads CASNSRGANQPQHF. DNA for the CDR3: TGTGCCAGCAACAGCCGGGGGGCCAATCAGCCCCAGCATTTT.

This clonotype showed up just a few times. The chain has TRBV6-5 and TRBJ2-3; D gene unclear. The CDR3 contains 11 residues. The V gene lost 3 bases and the J gene lost 7 bases, with 5 bases spanning the gap. The germline V gene encodes CDR1 MNHEY and CDR2 SVGAGI. In DNA form, the CDR3 reads TGTGCCAGCAGTTATGGGTATACGCAGTATTTT. It yields the protein CASSYGYTQYF.